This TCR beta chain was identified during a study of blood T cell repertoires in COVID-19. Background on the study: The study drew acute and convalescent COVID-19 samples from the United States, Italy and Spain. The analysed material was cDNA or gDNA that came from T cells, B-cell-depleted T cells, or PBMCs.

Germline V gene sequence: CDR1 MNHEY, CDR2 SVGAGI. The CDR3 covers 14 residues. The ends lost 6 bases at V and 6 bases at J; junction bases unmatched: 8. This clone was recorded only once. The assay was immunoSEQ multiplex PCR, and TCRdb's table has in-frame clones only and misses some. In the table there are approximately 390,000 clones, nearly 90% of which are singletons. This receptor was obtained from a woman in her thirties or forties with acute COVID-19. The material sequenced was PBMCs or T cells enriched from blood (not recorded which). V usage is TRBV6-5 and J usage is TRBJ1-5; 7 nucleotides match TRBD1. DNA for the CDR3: TGTGCCAGCAGCACAGGGGAGGCGAGTCAGCCCCAGCATTTT. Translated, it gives CASSTGEASQPQHF.